This T cell receptor (beta chain) derives from a study of T cell repertoires in cytomegalovirus infection. Study summary: Recently identified HLA-C-restricted CMV epitopes were among the peptides used. TCR beta signatures that were public indicated CMV infection and matching HLA type. General study results and limits: The cumulative frequency of public TCR beta families identified carriers of CMV plus the relevant HLA. CMV-specific TCR beta clonotypes restricted by HLA-C dominated the ex vivo response.

Trimming took 7 bases from V and 5 from J, leaving 18 bases between them. The CDR3 has 14 amino acids. Comment on this clonotype: Its target is not known.

Via MiXCR, TCRdb re-called the reads, giving one row per CDR3 protein. In the table there are tens of thousands of distinct CDR3 sequences, around 18% of which are singletons. This chain links TRBV12-3 or TRBV12-4 with TRBJ2-7, with D perhaps matching TRBD1 or TRBD2 (7 bases each). This clonotype was obtained from a human donor in good health (CMV status not recorded). Some clones in this sample may be carry-over from other donors' samples. The source material was CD8+ T cells from cultured PBMCs, sampled from culture after CMV antigen stimulation. The CDR3 DNA reads TGTGCCAGCACCAGGGGGGAGGGTACCGACGAGCAGTACTTC. As protein: CASTRGEGTDEQYF.